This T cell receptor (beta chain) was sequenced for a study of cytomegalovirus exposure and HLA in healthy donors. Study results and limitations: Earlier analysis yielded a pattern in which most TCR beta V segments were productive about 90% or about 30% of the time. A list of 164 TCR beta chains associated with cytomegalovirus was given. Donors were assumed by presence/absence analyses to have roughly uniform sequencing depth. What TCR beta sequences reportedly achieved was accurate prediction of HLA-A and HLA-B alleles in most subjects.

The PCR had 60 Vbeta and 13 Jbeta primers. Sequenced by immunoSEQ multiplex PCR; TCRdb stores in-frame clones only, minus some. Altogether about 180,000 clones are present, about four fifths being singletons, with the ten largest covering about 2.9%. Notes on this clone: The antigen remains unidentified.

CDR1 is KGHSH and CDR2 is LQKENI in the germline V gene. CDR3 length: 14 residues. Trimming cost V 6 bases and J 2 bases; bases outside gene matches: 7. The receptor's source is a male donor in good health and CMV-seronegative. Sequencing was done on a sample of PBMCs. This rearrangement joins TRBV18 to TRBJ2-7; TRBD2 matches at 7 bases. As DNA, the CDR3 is TGTGCCAGCTCCATTCTAGCGGCAACCTACGAGCAGTACTTC. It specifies CASSILAATYEQYF.